Below, 19 T cell receptor beta chains from the same sample are listed, as sequenced in a study of T cell changes during pregnancy in multiple sclerosis. This table comes from immunoSEQ multiplex PCR, and its TCRdb copy is limited to in-frame clones, with some not included. There are 27,000 or so clones in the sample; about 88% occur only once, and 7% to 10% lies in the top ten. The sequencing used CD8+ T cells from peripheral blood mononuclear cells, collected in the second trimester of pregnancy. The receptor set was obtained from a female donor with multiple sclerosis, enrolled in a pregnancy study.

The chain joins TRBV6-5 to TRBJ1-2; tentative D call: TRBD1 (6 bases). The ends were cut back, 0 bases at V and 4 bases at J, with 15 bases in the middle. The germline CDR1 and CDR2 sequences are MNHEY and SVGAGI. This CDR3 region has 16 residues. CDR3 protein: CASSYSPGTGIYGYTF. The CDR3 nucleotides read TGTGCCAGCAGTTACTCACCGGGAACAGGGATCTATGGCTACACCTTC.

The chain has TRBV2 and TRBJ2-1; TRBD2 agrees at 7 bases. Germline CDR1 SNHLY, CDR2 FYNNEI. The CDR3 runs to 14 residues. The J segment lost 1 base and the V segment lost 4 bases, leaving 1 base of the junction unmatched. The CDR3 DNA sequence: TGTGCCAGCAGTGGCGGGGGTTCCTACAATGAGCAGTTCTTC. This codes for CASSGGGSYNEQFF.

V is TRBV13 and J is TRBJ2-7, with TRBD1 matching 8 bases. V lost 5 bases and J lost 1; bases outside the gene matches: 7. The CDR3 runs 15 residues. Germline values: CDR1 PRHDT, CDR2 FYEKMQ (reference sequence). The CDR3 DNA follows: TGTGCCAGCAGCCAGCGGACAGGGACGTCCTACGAGCAGTACTTC. Protein sequence: CASSQRTGTSYEQYF.

This clone was seen just once. The chain links TRBV11-3 to TRBJ2-2; TRBD2 might be the D (5 bases). V was trimmed by 6 bases and J by 3 bases, leaving 23 bases between them. There are 18 residues in the CDR3. Germline CDR1 reads SGHNT; CDR2 reads YENEEA. CDR3 nucleotide sequence: TGTGCCAGCAGTGATCGTGAAGTAGGAGGCGTCGACACCGGGGAGCTGTTTTTT. Translated: CASSDREVGGVDTGELFF.

V gene TRBV2 combines with J gene TRBJ2-6; D call uncertain. Per the germline V gene, CDR1 is SNHLY and CDR2 is FYNNEI. V was shortened by 7 bases and J by 0 bases, with 10 bases between the two germline ends. This CDR3 has 15 residues. This CDR3 is CASTPGGSGANVLTF. The CDR3 bases are TGTGCCAGCACTCCCGGTGGCTCTGGGGCCAACGTCCTGACTTTC.

This chain uses TRBV2 with TRBJ2-2; no firm D call. With 4 bases removed from V and 0 bases from J, the gap between germline ends came to 6 bases. This CDR3 region has 14 residues. Per the germline V gene, CDR1 is SNHLY and CDR2 is FYNNEI. CDR3 nucleotide sequence: TGTGCCAGCAGTGGCGTATCGAACACCGGGGAGCTGTTTTTT. This encodes CASSGVSNTGELFF.

This rearrangement joins TRBV6-1 to TRBJ2-7; 7 bases map to TRBD2. The CDR3 covers 16 residues. V shed 4 bases, J shed 3 bases, and the junction held 12 bases outside the gene matches. The V gene's germline CDR1 is MNHNS and CDR2 SASEGT. The CDR3 here is CASSGEGSNSFYEQYF. The CDR3 DNA sequence: TGTGCCAGCAGTGGGGAGGGGAGCAATTCCTTCTACGAGCAGTACTTC.

The chain joins TRBV27 to TRBJ1-4, with TRBD1 matching 9 bases. Germline V gives CDR1 MNHEY, CDR2 SMNVEV (reference sequence). The CDR3 contains 14 residues. V gave up 2 bases and J gave up 8 bases; unmatched junction bases: 3. The CDR3 bases are TGTGCCAGCAGTTTAGGGACAGGGAGGGAAAAACTGTTTTTT. This translates into CASSLGTGREKLFF.

The chain combines TRBV7-8 with TRBJ1-3, with D perhaps TRBD1 (6 bases). This CDR3 is built from 17 residues. Germline assignment: CDR1 SGHVS and CDR2 FQNEAQ. V lost 0 bases to trimming and J lost 2 bases, with 14 bases between them. The CDR3 nucleotides read TGTGCCAGCAGCTTAGCGGGAGCAGGGGCCCCTGGAAACACCATATATTTT. Protein product: CASSLAGAGAPGNTIYF.

This clone was seen once. The rearrangement links TRBV2 to TRBJ1-6, with no clear D. The CDR3 runs 19 residues. Between the trimmed V and J ends, which lost 5 bases and 0 bases, there was a span of 20 bases. Germline V gene lookup returns CDR1 SNHLY and CDR2 FYNNEI. CDR3 sequence reads: CASSFPGRSGSSYNSPLHF. In DNA form, the CDR3 reads TGTGCCAGCAGTTTTCCCGGGCGCTCGGGGAGCTCCTATAATTCACCCCTCCACTTT.

The CDR3 nucleotides read TGTGCCAGCAGTGAATTGATAGGGGGGGAGACTGAAGCTTTCTTT. Translation gives CASSELIGGETEAFF. The V call is TRBV6-1, the J call TRBJ1-1; TRBD1 might be the D (6 bases). V gave up 2 bases and J gave up 5 bases, with 15 bases separating them. Germline V gene sequence: CDR1 MNHNS, CDR2 SASEGT. This CDR3 has 15 amino acids.

V usage is TRBV5-1 and J usage is TRBJ2-3; possible D gene TRBD1, 5 bases. The CDR3 runs 15 residues. Germline V gene sequence: CDR1 SGHRS, CDR2 YFSETQ. Trimming left V 2 bases short and J 5 bases short, with 15 bases between. CDR3 nucleotide sequence: TGCGCCAGCAGCTTTTCGACAGTCTCCGGAGATACGCAGTATTTT. Encoded protein: CASSFSTVSGDTQYF.

The chain combines TRBV10-1 with TRBJ2-7, with 7 bases matching TRBD2. The CDR3 sequence is 13 residues long. The ends lost 0 bases at V and 5 bases at J; junction bases unmatched: 1. Germline V gene data show CDR1 as WNHNN and CDR2 as SYGVQD (reference sequence). In DNA, the CDR3 is TGCGCCAGCAGTGAGTCGGGAGGGAACGAGCAGTACTTC. Translation gives CASSESGGNEQYF.

The chain is built from TRBV30 and TRBJ1-3; D gene unclear. V was cut by 0 bases and J by 2 bases, with 5 bases left in between. Looked up from germline, CDR1 is GTSNPN and CDR2 is SVGIG (reference sequence). The CDR3 is 13 residues long. CDR3 in amino acids: CAWSVSTGNTIYF. CDR3 DNA: TGTGCCTGGAGTGTATCTACTGGAAACACCATATATTTT.

The rearrangement uses TRBV30 and TRBJ1-3, with unresolved D. Per germline, CDR1 GTSNPN and CDR2 SVGIG (reference sequence). The CDR3 is made up of 13 amino acids. V gave up 0 bases and J gave up 11 bases, with 14 bases separating them. CDR3 sequence (DNA): TGTGCCTGGAGTGTTGGGCCCCTCGTCGCCATATATTTT. Translation gives CAWSVGPLVAIYF.

The genes are TRBV15 and TRBJ1-2; 7 positions match TRBD1. J lost 7 bases, V lost 4 bases, and 6 bases had no gene match. Germline V CDR1 and CDR2: LNHNV, YYDKDF (reference sequence). CDR3 size: 13 residues. The CDR3 DNA follows: TGTGCCACCAGCACGGGACAGCGAGGTGGCTACACCTTC. Its protein product is CATSTGQRGGYTF.

The rearrangement uses TRBV28 and TRBJ2-1; D ambiguous. The V and J ends lost 6 bases and 11 bases respectively, with 17 bases between them. This CDR3 spans 13 amino acids. Per germline, CDR1 MDHEN and CDR2 SYDVKM. Here the CDR3 DNA reads TGTGCCAGCAGAGTAATACCAGGAAGCAAGCAGTTCTTC. It specifies CASRVIPGSKQFF.

V and J are TRBV30 and TRBJ1-1; no definite D call. Germline V CDR1 and CDR2: GTSNPN, SVGIG (reference sequence). Trimming left V 0 bases short and J 0 bases short, with 5 bases between. The CDR3 length is 13 residues. Here the CDR3 reads CAWSVDMNTEAFF. In DNA form, the CDR3 reads TGTGCCTGGAGTGTTGACATGAACACTGAAGCTTTCTTT.

The chain is built from TRBV10-3 and TRBJ1-6; 7 nucleotides match TRBD1. The CDR3 consists of 14 residues. V was clipped by 2 bases and J by 6 bases; unmatched bases: 1. Germline V gene data show CDR1 as ENHRY and CDR2 as SYGVKD. The CDR3 loop is CAISEGDSNSPLHF. In DNA, the CDR3 is TGTGCCATCAGTGAGGGGGACAGTAATTCACCCCTCCACTTT.